This T cell receptor beta chain emerged from a study of T cells in Graves' hyperthyroidism and ophthalmopathy. Study-wide background: Staff took peripheral blood when the initial diagnosis was made, before any treatment began.

This clonotype was seen ten or more times. Diagnosing involved the use of clinical symptoms, serum thyroxine and TRAb, thyroid ultrasound and orbital computed tomography. Fresh 10 ml peripheral blood yielded PBMCs. The CDR3 is made up of 16 amino acids. V shed 4 bases and J 2 bases; nucleotides not matched to a gene: 12. Germline assignment: CDR1 DFQATT and CDR2 SNEGSKA (reference sequence). From RNA transcripts, TCR beta CDR3 regions were amplified. The HTBI primer set served for first-round RT-PCR of the TCR CDR3. One entry per CDR3 protein, called by TCRdb with MiXCR from the multiplex PCR reads. The table shows fewer than 350,000 distinct CDR3 sequences, with about 16% occurring only once.

The chain has TRBV20-1 and TRBJ2-3; 7 bases are a match to TRBD2. This clonotype originated in a woman in her forties or fifties with Graves' hyperthyroidism that later progressed to Graves' ophthalmopathy. Material: blood. The CDR3 is CSATMTGTTPTDTQYF. The CDR3 DNA reads as TGCAGTGCTACCATGACCGGGACTACACCCACAGATACGCAGTATTTT.